This T cell receptor (beta chain) comes out of a study of blood T cell repertoires in COVID-19. V was pared by 6 bases and J by 3 bases, with 8 bases of the junction left unmatched. CDR3 length equals 14 residues. Germline values: CDR1 MDHEN, CDR2 SYDVKM. The data were produced by immunoSEQ multiplex PCR, yet TCRdb's version contains in-frame clones alone and is incomplete. Found here are about 170,000 clones, 65% to 90% of them singletons; the top ten hold 13% to 15%. Cohort allocation depended upon clinical history that participants reported. Cohort 3 recovery required two negative PCRs, clearance, or symptom resolution.

This chain connects TRBV28 to TRBJ2-7; TRBD1 matches 7 bases. Sequenced input: PBMCs or T cells enriched from blood (not recorded which). This TCR derives from a man aged 45-60 years who had recovered from COVID-19. DNA of the CDR3: TGTGCCAGCAGGGAGAACAGGGGACACTACGAGCAGTACTTC. This translates into CASRENRGHYEQYF.